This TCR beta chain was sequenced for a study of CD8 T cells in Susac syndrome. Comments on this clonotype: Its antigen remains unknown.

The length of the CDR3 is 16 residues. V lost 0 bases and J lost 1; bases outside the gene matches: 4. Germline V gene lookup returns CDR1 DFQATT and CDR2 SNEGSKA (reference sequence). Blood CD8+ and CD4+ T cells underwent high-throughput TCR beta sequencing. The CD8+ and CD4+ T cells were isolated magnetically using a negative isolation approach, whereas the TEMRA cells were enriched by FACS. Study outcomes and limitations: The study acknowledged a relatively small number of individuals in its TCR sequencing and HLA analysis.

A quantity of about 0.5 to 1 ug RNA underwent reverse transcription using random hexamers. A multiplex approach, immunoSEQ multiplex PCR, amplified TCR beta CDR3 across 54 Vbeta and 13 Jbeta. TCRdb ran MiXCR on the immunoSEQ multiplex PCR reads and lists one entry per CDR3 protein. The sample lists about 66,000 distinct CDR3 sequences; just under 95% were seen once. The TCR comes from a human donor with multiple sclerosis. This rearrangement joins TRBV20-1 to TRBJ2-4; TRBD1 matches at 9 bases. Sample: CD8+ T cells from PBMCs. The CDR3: CSARDRDREAKNIQYF. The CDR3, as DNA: TGCAGTGCTAGAGACCGGGACAGGGAGGCCAAAAACATTCAGTACTTC.